This T cell receptor (beta chain) derives from a study of blood T cells in healthy people across ages. With respect to this clonotype: Its antigen is currently unknown.

Study-level results: Older individuals had lower TCR beta diversity per million T cells (the decline was roughly linear).

Individuals who donated were healthy Caucasians from Russia aged about 6 to 100. CDR1 and CDR2 from the germline V gene are SGHDT and YYEEEE. The CDR3 has 17 residues. The J segment lost 3 bases and the V segment lost 3 bases, leaving 11 bases of the junction unmatched. Primed by a sample-barcoded 5' primer and a J-beta primer mix, a second PCR proceeded for roughly 6 to 12 cycles. Each cDNA molecule carried a tag from a template-switch adaptor that contained 12 random nucleotides. Each single sample gave us at least 3 million CDR3-containing paired-end reads. TCRdb reanalysed the 5' RACE reads using MiXCR and keeps one entry per CDR3 protein. This table has around 320,000 distinct CDR3 sequences, roughly 29% appearing once.

The sample consisted of blood. The clonotype originates from a woman in her seventies in good health. V usage is TRBV5-6 and J usage is TRBJ2-4; 8 bases agree with TRBD1. The CDR3 reads CASSYRPGQDDKNIQYF. In DNA, the CDR3 is TGTGCCAGCAGCTACCGACCGGGACAGGATGACAAAAACATTCAGTACTTC.